Listed here are 29 T cell receptor beta chains from one sample, sequenced in a study of T cells in Graves' hyperthyroidism and ophthalmopathy (dated by TCRdb to 2018 to 2020). The library relied on multiplex PCR. Data came from an Illumina HiSeq 2000. TCR beta CDR3 regions were amplified from RNA transcripts. The first round of RT-PCR for the TCR CDR3 was performed with the HTBI primer set and the Qiagen OneStep RT-PCR kit. TCRdb ran its own pipeline on the public reads, namely fastp trimming at Q25 and MiXCR clone calling, and kept in-frame beta chains. A single entry per CDR3 protein holds the most common genes and DNA from its merged rows. Within this sample are hundreds of thousands of distinct CDR3 sequences, with 45% of them counted one time only. Under 8% of the sample is in the top ten clones. Sequencing was performed on peripheral blood or thyroid tissue (not recorded which). The receptors originated from an adult man with Graves' disease, either hyperthyroidism or ophthalmopathy (not recorded which).

V gene TRBV12-3 or TRBV12-4 combines with J gene TRBJ1-4; D perhaps matches TRBD1 (5 bases). Between the trimmed V and J ends, which lost 7 bases and 8 bases, there was a span of 14 bases. The CDR3 runs 13 residues. CDR3 in DNA: TGTGCCAGCAAGCTGGGACTTCGGGAAAAACTGTTTTTT. Its translation is CASKLGLREKLFF.

The J gene is TRBJ1-1, the V gene TRBV7-9, with a weak D call TRBD1 (6 bases). V was clipped by 6 bases and J by 9 bases, with 14 bases between them. The CDR3 spans 12 residues. The germline gives CDR1 SEHNR, CDR2 FQNEAQ (reference sequence). The CDR3 DNA reads TGTGCCAGCAGTGGGTACAGGGCTAAAGCTTTCTTT. Translation: CASSGYRAKAFF. The full variable domain, with the rest looked up from reference TRBV7-9 and TRBJ1-1, is DTGVSQNPRHKITKRGQNVTFRCDPISEHNRLYWYRQTLGQGPEFLTYFQNEAQLEKSRLLSDRFSAERPKGSFSTLEIQRTEQGDSAMYLCASSGYRAKAFFGQGTRLTVV.

V and J are TRBV5-6 and TRBJ2-2; 7 bases match TRBD1. Germline V gives CDR1 SGHDT, CDR2 YYEEEE. CDR3 length: 15 amino acids. V lost 4 bases, J lost 4 bases, and 7 bases stayed unmatched. This CDR3 is CASSGTGASTGELFF. The DNA of the CDR3 is TGTGCCAGCAGCGGTACAGGGGCGAGCACCGGGGAGCTGTTTTTT.

This clonotype has just a few counts. This sequence joins TRBV5-1 and TRBJ2-7; TRBD2 is a possible D gene (7 bases). This CDR3 is built from 14 residues. From germline, CDR1 is SGHRS and CDR2 YFSETQ. V was clipped by 3 bases and J by 3 bases, with 13 bases between them. The CDR3 DNA sequence: TGCGCCAGCAGCTCCACGGGGGGCCACTACGAGCAGTACTTC. Translating gives CASSSTGGHYEQYF.

This clonotype was counted at least ten times. The chain couples TRBV2 to TRBJ1-5, with 8 bases aligning to TRBD1. With V trimmed by 3 bases and J by 7 bases, 5 bases remained unmatched. The CDR3 length is 14 residues. Germline V lookup: CDR1 SNHLY, CDR2 FYNNEI. CDR3 region: CASSDWTGLQPQHF. The CDR3 DNA reads as TGTGCCAGCAGTGACTGGACAGGGTTGCAGCCCCAGCATTTT. The full variable domain, its missing parts supplied by reference TRBV2 and TRBJ1-5, is EPEVTQTPSHQVTQMGQEVILRCVPISNHLYFYWYRQILGQKVEFLVSFYNNEISEKSEIFDDQFSVERPDGSNFTLKIRSTKLEDSAMYFCASSDWTGLQPQHFGDGTRLSIL.

This rearrangement joins TRBV29-1 to TRBJ1-4; 12 positions agree with TRBD1. Germline trimming cut 5 bases from V and 11 bases from J; bases unmatched to any gene: 3. CDR3 length: 12 residues. Germline V gene sequence: CDR1 SQVTM, CDR2 ANQGSEA. In DNA form, the CDR3 reads TGCAGCGTTCCGGGACAGGGGGCCAAACTGTTTTTT. This translates into CSVPGQGAKLFF. The full variable domain, in which reference TRBV29-1 and TRBJ1-4 provide the parts outside the CDR3, is SAVISQKPSRDICQRGTSLTIQCQVDSQVTMMFWYRQQPGQSLTLIATANQGSEATYESGFVIDKFPISRPNLTFSTLTVSNMSPEDSSIYLCSVPGQGAKLFFGSGTQLSVL.

This chain uses TRBV7-2 with TRBJ1-2, with TRBD1 as a possible D gene (6 bases). In germline, CDR1 is SGHTA, CDR2 FQGNSA. V lost 5 bases, J lost 4 bases, and 14 bases lay in between. This CDR3 comprises 14 residues. In DNA, the CDR3 is TGTGCCAGCAGCCAAGAAGGGGGGATCTATGGCTACACCTTC. Its translation: CASSQEGGIYGYTF.

The chain is built from TRBV7-2 and TRBJ2-1; D perhaps matches TRBD2 (6 bases). With 8 bases removed from V and 6 bases from J, the gap between germline ends came to 14 bases. This CDR3 has 13 residues. Per germline, CDR1 SGHTA and CDR2 FQGNSA. CDR3 sequence reads: CASSNYGGNEQFF. In DNA, the CDR3 is TGTGCCAGCTCGAATTACGGGGGCAATGAGCAGTTCTTC.

There are a few counts of this clonotype. This rearrangement joins TRBV7-2 to TRBJ1-2, with unresolved D. Germline CDR1 is SGHTA and CDR2 is FQGNSA. The CDR3 length is 15 residues. V was cut by 3 bases and J by 2 bases, with 13 bases left in between. CDR3 nucleotides: TGTGCCAGCAGCTTGGCGGGTTTCTCCAACTATGGCTACACCTTC. Translation gives CASSLAGFSNYGYTF.

This clonotype has only one observation. V is TRBV10-3 and J is TRBJ2-7; D not resolved. V lost 0 bases, J lost 2 bases, and 8 bases lay in between. CDR1 and CDR2 from the germline V gene are ENHRY and SYGVKD. The CDR3 totals 14 residues. The CDR3 reads CAISESSRPYEQYF. As DNA, the CDR3 is TGTGCCATCAGTGAGTCGTCTCGGCCCTACGAGCAGTACTTC.

This chain links TRBV29-1 with TRBJ2-2, with 8 bases aligning to TRBD1. V lost 3 bases, J lost 3 bases, and 3 bases stayed unmatched. This CDR3 is built from 14 residues. Germline CDR1 SQVTM, CDR2 ANQGSEA. The CDR3 coding sequence is TGCAGCGTTGATGGACAGGGTTACACCGGGGAGCTGTTTTTT. This encodes CSVDGQGYTGELFF.

Details on this clonotype: The CDR3 does not close with the conserved phenylalanine or tryptophan, likely indicating a read error. Because the CDR3's place on the DNA is in doubt, the DNA is left out and the CDR3 is given as listed by TCRdb. The rearrangement uses TRBV6-1 and TRBJ2-6; the table gives TRBD2 as D, unverified against the DNA. The CDR3 spans 8 residues, counting both ends. Germline V gene lookup returns CDR1 MNHNS and CDR2 SASEGT. CDR3 sequence: CAAESGTS.

This clonotype was seen many times. The chain combines TRBV29-1 with TRBJ1-2; D unclear. The V gene lost 1 base and the J gene lost 4 bases, with 7 bases spanning the gap. Germline V CDR1 and CDR2: SQVTM, ANQGSEA. The CDR3 runs to 12 residues. The CDR3 nucleotides read TGCAGCGTTGAAGCTACCCCCTATGGCTACACCTTC. This sequence encodes CSVEATPYGYTF.

This clonotype was counted between two and nine times. This chain links TRBV5-1 with TRBJ2-2, with 11 positions matching TRBD1. The J segment lost 8 bases and the V segment lost 4 bases, leaving 4 bases of the junction unmatched. Germline CDR1 reads SGHRS; CDR2 reads YFSETQ. This CDR3 has 14 amino acids. This chain's CDR3 is CASSGQGAGGELFF. The CDR3 DNA reads as TGCGCCAGCAGCGGACAGGGGGCAGGAGGGGAGCTGTTTTTT.

Comments on this clonotype: This may be a read error: a much more frequent sequence differs by one nucleotide. V is TRBV2 and J is TRBJ1-4; tentatively, D is TRBD1 (5 bases). The germline V gene encodes CDR1 SNHLY and CDR2 FYNNEI. This CDR3 has 14 residues. The V end lost 4 bases, the J end lost 3 bases, and 9 bases lay between the germline ends. The CDR3 DNA reads as TGTGCCAGCAGTGTGGGGGGGGCTAATGAAAAACTGTTTTTT. Translation gives CASSVGGANEKLFF.

V is TRBV29-1 and J is TRBJ1-4; TRBD1 is a possible D gene (6 bases). CDR1 and CDR2 from the germline V gene are SQVTM and ANQGSEA. The CDR3 length is 12 residues. The ends were cut back, 8 bases at V and 5 bases at J, with 12 bases in the middle. CDR3 DNA sequence: TGCAGCCACACAGGGCCCAATGAAAAACTGTTTTTT. It encodes CSHTGPNEKLFF.

The rearrangement joins TRBV11-1 to TRBJ1-6; D gene ambiguous. The V gene's germline CDR1 is SGHAT and CDR2 FQDESV (reference sequence). V was cut by 5 bases and J by 7 bases, with 15 bases left in between. The CDR3 sequence is 15 residues long. CDR3 bases: TGTGCCAGCAGCACCACGATGGGGAACAATTCACCCCTCCACTTT. Its protein is CASSTTMGNNSPLHF.

V and J are TRBV6-1 and TRBJ1-4; 7 nucleotides align to TRBD1. Germline V lookup: CDR1 MNHNS, CDR2 SASEGT. The CDR3 runs to 15 residues. The V gene end was trimmed by 5 bases and the J gene end by 2 bases; junction bases not matched to a gene: 5. This chain's CDR3 is CASSQTGATNEKLFF. The CDR3 DNA sequence: TGTGCCAGCAGTCAAACAGGGGCCACTAATGAAAAACTGTTTTTT.

This rearrangement joins TRBV29-1 to TRBJ2-7; 8 nucleotides match TRBD1. This CDR3 region has 12 residues. Germline CDR1 SQVTM, CDR2 ANQGSEA. V gave up 4 bases and J gave up 3 bases; unmatched junction bases: 2. CDR3 loop: CSVVQGVYEQYF. The CDR3 DNA reads TGCAGCGTTGTACAGGGGGTCTACGAGCAGTACTTC.

The V gene is TRBV7-8, the J gene TRBJ1-3; unclear D gene. Trimming cost V 1 base and J 0 bases, with 10 bases left between them. CDR1 SGHVS and CDR2 FQNEAQ come from the germline V gene. This CDR3 spans 16 amino acids. CDR3 nucleotide sequence: TGTGCCAGCAGCTTAGTCCGGGGAGACTCTGGAAACACCATATATTTT. Its protein is CASSLVRGDSGNTIYF.

This chain uses TRBV20-1 with TRBJ2-5, with 9 bases matching TRBD2. The CDR3 extends over 13 amino acids. V shed 6 bases and J 5 bases; nucleotides not matched to a gene: 7. Germline V gives CDR1 DFQATT, CDR2 SNEGSKA (reference sequence). The CDR3 spells CSAPRTSAETQYF. CDR3 bases: TGCAGTGCCCCCCGGACTAGCGCCGAGACCCAGTACTTC.

V usage is TRBV5-1 and J usage is TRBJ1-1; TRBD1 matches 9 bases. There are 14 residues in the CDR3. Germline CDR1 reads SGHRS; CDR2 reads YFSETQ. The junction had 7 bases not matched to a gene; V was cut back by 4 bases and J by 6 bases. The CDR3 loop is CASSAGTGIAEAFF. The CDR3 nucleotides are TGCGCCAGCAGCGCCGGGACAGGGATCGCTGAAGCTTTCTTT. Together with reference TRBV5-1 and TRBJ1-1, the CDR3 gives the full variable domain: KAGVTQTPRYLIKTRGQQVTLSCSPISGHRSVSWYQQTPGQGLQFLFEYFSETQRNKGNFPGRFSGRQFSNSRSEMNVSTLELGDSALYLCASSAGTGIAEAFFGQGTRLTVV.

CDR3 region: CASSYYAGASYEQYF. CDR3 DNA: TGTGCCAGCAGTTACTACGCGGGGGCCTCCTACGAGCAGTACTTC. The chain recombines TRBV6-6 with TRBJ2-7; possible D gene TRBD2, 7 bases. The length of the CDR3 is 15 residues. CDR1 and CDR2 from the germline V gene are MNHNY and SVGAGI (reference sequence). The ends were cut back, 1 base at V and 0 bases at J, with 10 bases in the middle.

This clonotype showed up just once. A much larger clone lies one base from this, so it may be a read error. The chain employs TRBV20-1 and TRBJ1-6, with 9 positions matching TRBD1. Germline CDR1 and CDR2: DFQATT and SNEGSKA (reference sequence). V shed 6 bases, J shed 8 bases, and the junction held 11 bases outside the gene matches. This CDR3 is 15 amino acids long. The CDR3 DNA follows: TGCAGTGCGGGGATGACAGGGGGAGGTGATTCACCCCTCCACTTT. It codes for CSAGMTGGGDSPLHF.

This clonotype came up a few times. The chain recombines TRBV5-1 with TRBJ1-1; D might be TRBD1 (5 bases). This CDR3 has 15 amino acids. Germline V gene lookup returns CDR1 SGHRS and CDR2 YFSETQ. V lost 3 bases to trimming and J lost 2 bases, with 14 bases between them. The CDR3 DNA is TGCGCCAGCAGCTCGGGGCAGGGAGTAAACACTGAAGCTTTCTTT. This gives the protein CASSSGQGVNTEAFF.

This rearrangement joins TRBV12-3 or TRBV12-4 to TRBJ2-5, with D uncertain. Trimming removed 3 bases from V and 1 base from J, with 12 bases in between. This CDR3 comprises 15 residues. The CDR3, as DNA: TGTGCCAGCAGTTTCGGTGGAGTGGTCCAAGAGACCCAGTACTTC. As protein: CASSFGGVVQETQYF.

The rearrangement links TRBV9 to TRBJ2-7; 11 nucleotides line up with TRBD2. Germline CDR1 reads SGDLS; CDR2 reads YYNGEE. The length of the CDR3 is 15 residues. Trimming removed 3 bases from V and 2 bases from J; junction bases left unmatched: 4. The chain's CDR3 is CASSAGTSGTYEQYF. CDR3 in DNA: TGTGCCAGCAGCGCGGGGACTAGCGGAACCTACGAGCAGTACTTC.

The chain uses TRBV9 and TRBJ1-1; D gene ambiguous. Germline V CDR1 and CDR2: SGDLS, YYNGEE. The CDR3 contains 15 residues. V shed 4 bases and J shed 1 base, with 14 bases lying between them. This CDR3 is CASSPEDIPNTEAFF. The DNA of the CDR3 is TGTGCCAGCAGCCCCGAAGACATTCCGAACACTGAAGCTTTCTTT.

There are a few counts of this clonotype. The gene calls are TRBV5-5 and TRBJ2-7, with 7 bases identical to TRBD2. The CDR3 covers 15 residues. V dropped 5 bases and J dropped 3; count of bases not matched to a gene: 11. Germline lookup yields CDR1 SGHKS and CDR2 YYEKEE (reference sequence). The CDR3 nucleotides read TGTGCCAGCAGTGAGGGCGGGAGTGGTATCTACGAGCAGTACTTC. It yields the protein CASSEGGSGIYEQYF.